This TCR beta chain was identified during a study of blood T cells in healthy people across ages. Collection of around 10 milliliters of peripheral blood was performed for each donor. The CDR3 consists of 12 residues. J was trimmed by 8 bases and V by 5 bases; bases with no gene match: 4. CDR1 and CDR2 (germline): GTSNPN, SVGIG (reference sequence). With a J-beta primer mix and a sample-barcoded 5' primer, a second PCR ran roughly 6 to 11 cycles. All cDNA molecules were each tagged by a template-switch adaptor with 12 random nucleotides. TCRdb recomputed calls from the 5' RACE reads with MiXCR, one row per CDR3 protein. Among hundreds of thousands of distinct CDR3 sequences listed, around 48% were seen once. Regarding the study as a whole: Both naive CD4+ cell counts and diversity were greater in long-lived donors than in aged donors.

This clonotype was seen only a few times. The target antigen is unknown. This receptor was identified in a woman in her sixties in good health. The chain employs TRBV30 and TRBJ2-1; 9 nucleotides align to TRBD2. The sequencing sample was made of blood. CDR3 nucleotide sequence: TGTGCCTGGGGTAGCGGGAGCTATGAGCAGTTCTTC. Amino acids: CAWGSGSYEQFF. Full variable domain (remainder filled in from reference TRBV30 and TRBJ2-1): SQTIHQWPATLVQPVGSPLSLECTVEGTSNPNLYWYRQAAGRGLQLLFYSVGIGQISSEVPQNLSASRPQDRQFILSSKKLLLSDSGFYLCAWGSGSYEQFFGPGTRLTVL.